This TCR beta chain was observed in a study of CD8+CD57+ T cells in acquired aplastic anemia. Study details: The DNA of sorted CD4+ and CD8+ cells averaged around 3 ug.

Notes on the study in general: The number of CD8+ CDR3 sequences shared by patients and controls was twenty-nine.

To note about this clonotype: Its target is not known.

The use of genomic DNA as template underpinned the TCR beta VDJ and CDR3 profiling. Using its own MiXCR run on the reads, TCRdb lists one record per CDR3 protein. The sample carries 210,000 or so distinct CDR3 sequences, around 49% recorded once. J gave up 2 bases and V 2 bases, and 5 bases lay outside the gene matches. The germline V gene encodes CDR1 MGHDK and CDR2 SYGVNS. CDR3 length: 18 amino acids. Individuals selected for sequencing had exhibited CD8+CD57+ cell expansion on flow cytometry. Patients were treatment-naive when blood was sampled. V is TRBV25-1 and J is TRBJ2-6; 11 bases match TRBD1. This TCR was sampled from a human donor with aplastic anemia. Sequenced input: sorted CD4+, CD8+, or CD8+CD57+ T cells (not recorded which) from PBMCs. The CDR3 sequence is CASSEPGTGGAGANVLTF. CDR3 bases: TGTGCCAGCAGTGAACCGGGGACAGGGGGAGCTGGGGCCAACGTCCTGACTTTC.